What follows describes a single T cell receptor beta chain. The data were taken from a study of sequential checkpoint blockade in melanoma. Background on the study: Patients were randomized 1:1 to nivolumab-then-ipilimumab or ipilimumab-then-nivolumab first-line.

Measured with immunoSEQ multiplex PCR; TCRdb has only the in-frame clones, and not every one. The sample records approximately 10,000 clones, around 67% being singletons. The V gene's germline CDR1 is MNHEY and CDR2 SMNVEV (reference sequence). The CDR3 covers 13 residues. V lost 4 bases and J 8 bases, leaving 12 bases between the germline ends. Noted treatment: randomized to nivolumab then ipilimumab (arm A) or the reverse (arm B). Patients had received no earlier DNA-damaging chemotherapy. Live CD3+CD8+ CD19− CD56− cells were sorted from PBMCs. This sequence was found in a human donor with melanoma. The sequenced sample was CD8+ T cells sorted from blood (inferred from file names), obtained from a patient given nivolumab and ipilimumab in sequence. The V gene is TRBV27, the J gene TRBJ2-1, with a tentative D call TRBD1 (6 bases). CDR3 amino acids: CASSSQQGYEQFF. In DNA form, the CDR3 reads TGTGCCAGCAGTTCCCAACAGGGTTATGAGCAGTTCTTC.